This T cell receptor (beta chain) is from a study of blood T cells in healthy people across ages. Findings of the study overall: Diversity estimates from one million T cells were considered underestimates. As age increased, TCR beta diversity per million T cells fell in a roughly linear fashion.

Primed by a sample-barcoded 5' primer and a J-beta primer mix, a second PCR proceeded for 7 to 11 cycles. TCRdb redid the calling of the 5' RACE reads with MiXCR, one entry per CDR3 protein. The profile shows roughly 800,000 distinct CDR3 sequences, 58% of them singletons. The authors drew around 9.3 milliliters of peripheral blood from each donor. The germline CDR1 and CDR2 sequences are SGHTA and FQGNSA. The V gene lost 1 base and the J gene lost 4 bases, with 4 bases spanning the gap. The CDR3 consists of 12 residues. About this clonotype: Its antigen remains unknown.

The source material was blood. The clonotype originates from a man in his thirties or forties in good health. The chain carries TRBV7-2 and TRBJ1-1; unclear D gene. The CDR3 loop reads CASSLVITEAFF. CDR3 nucleotide sequence: TGTGCCAGCAGCTTAGTAATCACTGAAGCTTTCTTT.